The sequence of this T cell receptor (beta chain) was determined in a study of T cell repertoires in cytomegalovirus infection. CDR1 SGHAT and CDR2 FQNNGV come from the germline V gene. Between the trimmed V and J ends, which lost 5 bases and 3 bases, there was a span of 11 bases. CDR3 length equals 13 residues. This clonotype appeared a few times. TCRdb analysed the reads with MiXCR anew, one entry per CDR3 protein. The table shows 250,000 to 350,000 distinct CDR3 sequences, with roughly a quarter occurring only once. The chain joins TRBV11-2 to TRBJ2-7, with D hard to call. The source material was PBMCs. The source of this sequence is a human donor in good health (CMV status not recorded). Some clones in this sample may be carry-over from other donors' samples. DNA of the CDR3: TGTGCCAGCAGCCGGACGGGCGTCTACGAGCAGTACTTC. Translating gives CASSRTGVYEQYF.